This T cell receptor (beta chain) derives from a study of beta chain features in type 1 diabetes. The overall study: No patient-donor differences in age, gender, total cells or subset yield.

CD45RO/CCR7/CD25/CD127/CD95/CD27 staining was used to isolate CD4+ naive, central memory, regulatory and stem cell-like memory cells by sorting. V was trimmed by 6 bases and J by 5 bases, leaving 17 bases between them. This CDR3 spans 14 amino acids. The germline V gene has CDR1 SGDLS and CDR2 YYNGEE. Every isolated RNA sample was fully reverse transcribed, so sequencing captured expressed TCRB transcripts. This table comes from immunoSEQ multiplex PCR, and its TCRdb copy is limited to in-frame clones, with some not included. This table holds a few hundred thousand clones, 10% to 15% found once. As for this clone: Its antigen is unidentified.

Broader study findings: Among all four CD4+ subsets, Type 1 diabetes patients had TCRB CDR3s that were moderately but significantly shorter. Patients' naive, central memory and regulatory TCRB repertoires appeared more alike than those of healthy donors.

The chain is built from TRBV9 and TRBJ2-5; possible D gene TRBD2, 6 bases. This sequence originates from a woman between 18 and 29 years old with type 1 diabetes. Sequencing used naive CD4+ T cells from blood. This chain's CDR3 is CASTPGGIVETQYF. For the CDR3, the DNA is TGTGCCAGCACCCCTGGGGGGATAGTTGAGACCCAGTACTTC.